The rows below give T cell receptor beta chains drawn from one sample of a study of chemoradiotherapy in HPV16-positive cancers. This table comes from immunoSEQ multiplex PCR, and its TCRdb copy is limited to in-frame clones, with some not included. This sample has about 7,800 clones, with around two thirds found just once. The sample was taken from a patient who underwent chemoradiotherapy. The source of these receptors is a human donor with HPV-associated anogenital cancer. Both conserved end residues are part of each CDR3. A D gene is named only where the DNA matches it firmly. Clone size appears in some rows only: once, few, many, or a class for an expanded clone.

J,length,D,size,V,DNA,CDR3
TRBJ1-3,15,.,.,TRBV7-2,TGTGCCAGCAGCACCTACAAAGACTCTGGAAACACCATATATTTT,CASSTYKDSGNTIYF
TRBJ1-1,13,TRBD1,once,TRBV7-2,TGTGCCAGCAGCTCCAACAGGGGTATGAAAGCTTTCTTT,CASSSNRGMKAFF
TRBJ1-1,13,.,.,TRBV29-1,TGCAGCGTTGAAGAAGAGTGGGGCACTGAAGCTTTCTTT,CSVEEEWGTEAFF
TRBJ1-1,13,.,.,TRBV5-1,TGCGCCAGCTCCCCCGACGGTAACACTGAAGCTTTCTTT,CASSPDGNTEAFF
TRBJ2-3,17,.,.,TRBV4-1,TGCGCCAGCAGCCAAGAAGTAACAGGGCGGGTTGGGGATACGCAGTATTTT,CASSQEVTGRVGDTQYF
TRBJ1-4,15,.,.,TRBV9,TGTGCCAGCAGCGTGCGAGGGGTGTCTAATGAAAAACTGTTTTTT,CASSVRGVSNEKLFF
TRBJ2-1,19,TRBD2,.,TRBV7-9,TGTGCCAGCAGCTTCGGGACTAGCGGGAGATATTGGGCGGGGAATGAGCAGTTCTTC,CASSFGTSGRYWAGNEQFF
TRBJ2-3,13,.,.,TRBV5-1,TGCGCCAGCAGCATTACTGCGGAAGATACGCAGTATTTT,CASSITAEDTQYF
TRBJ1-4,16,TRBD1,.,TRBV30,TGTGCCTGGAGCCGACAGGGGGCTCTGGCTAATGAAAAACTGTTTTTT,CAWSRQGALANEKLFF
TRBJ1-4,15,.,few,TRBV19,TGTGCCAGTAGTGGTTACTCAGCAACTAATGAAAAACTGTTTTTT,CASSGYSATNEKLFF
TRBJ2-5,11,.,.,TRBV20-1,TGCAGTGCAATCTCGGGGGAGACCCAGTACTTC,CSAISGETQYF
TRBJ2-5,15,TRBD2,.,TRBV14,TGTGCCAGCAGCCAAGCTAGCGGGAGAGCAGAGACCCAGTACTTC,CASSQASGRAETQYF
TRBJ1-3,15,.,.,TRBV7-9,TGTGCCAGCAGCAGGGGAACACCGGGATCGAACACCATATATTTT,CASSRGTPGSNTIYF
TRBJ1-3,17,.,.,TRBV4-3,TGCGCCAGCAGCCCTGGAGGCGGGGGCCTCTCTGGAAACACCATATATTTT,CASSPGGGGLSGNTIYF
TRBJ1-1,15,TRBD1,.,TRBV7-8,TGTGCCAGCAGCCCCGCCGGGACAGTGAACACTGAAGCTTTCTTT,CASSPAGTVNTEAFF
TRBJ1-1,13,.,.,TRBV19,TGTGCCAGTAGACAAGACATTCGAGCTGAAGCTTTCTTT,CASRQDIRAEAFF
TRBJ2-1,15,.,.,TRBV6-5,TGTGCCAGCAGTTATAGAGGACCAGTAGCCAATGAGCAGTTCTTC,CASSYRGPVANEQFF
TRBJ2-3,14,TRBD2,few,TRBV11-3,TGTGCCAGCAGCTTCCTAGCGGGGGATGATACGCAGTATTTT,CASSFLAGDDTQYF
TRBJ2-1,18,TRBD2,.,TRBV4-3,TGCGCCAGCAGCCAAGAAAGTTCTAGCGGAGCCCCTCGCGTTGAGCAGTTCTTC,CASSQESSSGAPRVEQFF
TRBJ2-1,17,.,.,TRBV9,TGTGCCAGCAGCGCCCGGGCCTCTTATAGTTGGGTCGGAGAGCAGTTCTTC,CASSARASYSWVGEQFF
TRBJ1-2,14,.,.,TRBV4-2,TGTGCCAGCAGCCAAGAGTTTACGGGTTATGGCTACACCTTC,CASSQEFTGYGYTF
TRBJ1-1,15,.,.,TRBV11-2,TGTGCCAGCAGCCTCGTTATGATACCGAACACTGAAGCTTTCTTT,CASSLVMIPNTEAFF
TRBJ1-1,11,.,.,TRBV19,TGTGCCAGTCAAGTGTACACTGAAGCTTTCTTT,CASQVYTEAFF
TRBJ1-5,12,.,.,TRBV7-8,TGTGCCAGCAGCTTAGCGACCCAGCCCCAGCATTTT,CASSLATQPQHF
TRBJ2-7,15,.,.,TRBV19,TGTGCCAGTAGGGAAGGGACCCCCCGTATCGGCGAGCAGTACTTC,CASREGTPRIGEQYF
TRBJ2-1,12,.,.,TRBV6-6,TGTGCCAGCAGCCAGGGGGAGGGTGGGCAGTTCTTC,CASSQGEGGQFF